This T cell receptor beta chain was profiled in a study of blood T cells in healthy people across ages. Deletions cut 1 base from V and 8 bases from J, with 8 bases between. The CDR3 is 12 amino acids. CDR1 and CDR2 (germline): MNHNS, SASEGT. A sample-barcoded 5' primer and a J-beta primer mix were used in a second PCR of about 6 to 11 cycles. TCRdb used MiXCR to reprocess the 5' RACE reads, holding one entry per CDR3 protein. Among around 850,000 distinct CDR3 sequences listed, around 34% were seen once. The V and J genes are TRBV6-1 and TRBJ1-2; D gene unclear. The sequence was obtained from a young man in good health. Material: blood. Written as DNA, the CDR3 is TGTGCCAGCAGTGAAGGACCAGAAGGCTACACCTTC. This encodes CASSEGPEGYTF.